One and the same sample provided the 9 T cell receptor beta chains below, sequenced in a study of CXCR3-negative and CXCR3-positive naive CD8 T cells. With UMI labels, 5' RACE was used to prepare the TRB cDNA libraries. TCRdb reprocessed the 5' RACE reads, keeping one entry per CDR3 protein, no DNA. This sample contains 150,000 or so distinct CDR3 sequences. Their specific antigens are unknown. Study findings and constraints: Naive CXCR3-positive cells had TRB CDR3s more hydrophobic than those of CXCR3-negative naive cells.

The specimen was naive CXCR3+ CD8+ T cells from blood. Stated subset: CD45RO-CCR7+CD27+CD95- naive CD8+ T cells expressing CXCR3 (TNR3+). Receptors were obtained from a human donor in good health. Some clones in this sample may be carry-over from other donors' samples.

The rearrangement joins TRBV6-2 or TRBV6-3 to TRBJ2-3; TCRdb indicates TRBD2, and absent DNA this call remains unverified. The CDR3 has 20 amino acids. Germline CDR1 MNHEY, CDR2 SVGEGT. The CDR3 loop is CASSYGASGRANEATDTQYF.

The genes are TRBV28 and TRBJ2-4; there is no DNA to check the TCRdb D call of TRBD1. This CDR3 region has 14 residues. Germline values: CDR1 MDHEN, CDR2 SYDVKM. The CDR3 reads CASRRLGDINIQYF.

The V gene is TRBV7-9, the J gene TRBJ2-7; the TRBD1 assignment by TCRdb is unverifiable without DNA. This CDR3 has 15 residues. The germline V gene encodes CDR1 SEHNR and CDR2 FQNEAQ (reference sequence). The CDR3 here is CASSLPPTRENEQYF. The full variable domain, with the rest looked up from reference TRBV7-9 and TRBJ2-7, is DTGVSQNPRHKITKRGQNVTFRCDPISEHNRLYWYRQTLGQGPEFLTYFQNEAQLEKSRLLSDRFSAERPKGSFSTLEIQRTEQGDSAMYLCASSLPPTRENEQYFGPGTRLTVT.

This chain joins TRBV5-1 and TRBJ2-2. CDR1 SGHRS and CDR2 YFSETQ come from the germline V gene. The CDR3 runs 15 residues. The CDR3 reads CASSLVSAENGELFF. The full variable domain, in which reference TRBV5-1 and TRBJ2-2 provide the parts outside the CDR3, is KAGVTQTPRYLIKTRGQQVTLSCSPISGHRSVSWYQQTPGQGLQFLFEYFSETQRNKGNFPGRFSGRQFSNSRSEMNVSTLELGDSALYLCASSLVSAENGELFFGEGSRLTVL.

The chain uses TRBV7-2 and TRBJ2-2; with no DNA, the TCRdb D assignment of TRBD1 cannot be verified. This CDR3 spans 14 amino acids. CDR1 and CDR2 from the germline V gene are SGHTA and FQGNSA. CDR3 in amino acids: CASRLGQGPGELFF.

J is TRBJ2-7 and V is TRBV20-1; no DNA is available, so the TRBD2 call from TCRdb remains unchecked. The CDR3 has 12 residues. Germline assignment: CDR1 DFQATT and CDR2 SNEGSKA (reference sequence). This CDR3 is CSAPGTYYEQYF.

This chain joins TRBV19 and TRBJ2-7; TCRdb gives TRBD2 as the D gene, but with no DNA this cannot be confirmed. Germline V gene sequence: CDR1 LNHDA, CDR2 SQIVND (reference sequence). The CDR3 is made up of 13 amino acids. CDR3 amino acids: CASSITSGGEQYF.

The chain uses TRBV12-3 or TRBV12-4 and TRBJ2-2; absent DNA, TCRdb's TRBD2 call cannot be checked. This CDR3 is built from 17 residues. This CDR3 is CASSPTSGRGFSGELFF.

The chain uses TRBV19 and TRBJ2-1; the D call from TCRdb, TRBD1, cannot be confirmed without DNA. The CDR3 loop spans 15 amino acids. Looked up from germline, CDR1 is LNHDA and CDR2 is SQIVND (reference sequence). CDR3 in amino acids: CASSIGSRASREQFF.